The rows below give T cell receptor beta chains drawn from one sample of a study of shared T cell receptors in the human thymus. Produced via immunoSEQ multiplex PCR; TCRdb's table is partial and in-frame only. The table has hundreds of thousands of clones, approximately 87% seen once. The same data also contributed to another study, on human thymus T cells.

Sequenced input: thymocytes. The receptors stem from a boy under two years old with a congenital heart defect. The CDR3 runs from the conserved cysteine through the conserved F or W. Fields, in order: CDR3 DNA, CDR3 protein, D gene, V gene, clone size, J gene. A D gene is named only where the DNA matches it firmly. Clone size is given for some rows only: seen once, a few or many times, or a class if the clone is expanded.

TGCAGTGCCCGAGGTGGGACCCAGTACTTC	CSARGGTQYF	-	TRBV20-1	-	TRBJ2-5
TGCGCCAGCAGCCAAGACGGCAGGGCTGATCAGCCCCAGCATTTT	CASSQDGRADQPQHF	-	TRBV4-3	once	TRBJ1-5
TGCGCCAGCAGCTTGGCCTCCCCACAGGGCCAGACCGGGGAGCTGTTTTTT	CASSLASPQGQTGELFF	-	TRBV5-1	once	TRBJ2-2
TGCAGCGTCGAAGACTCCGGGACTAGGACCTACGAGCAGTACTTC	CSVEDSGTRTYEQYF	TRBD2	TRBV29-1	-	TRBJ2-7
TGTGCCAGCAGTGTGAGCGGGGTCGTCTACGAGCAGTACTTC	CASSVSGVVYEQYF	TRBD2	TRBV28	few	TRBJ2-7
TGTGCCAGCAGCTTAGCGGGGAGTAGGAACAATGAGCAGTTCTTC	CASSLAGSRNNEQFF	-	TRBV7-9	-	TRBJ2-1
TGTGCCTGGAGTGGCTGGACTAGCGAGGCAAGGGGGACGCAGTATTTT	CAWSGWTSEARGTQYF	TRBD2	TRBV30	-	TRBJ2-3
TGTGCCAGCAGTCCCCGACTATCCTACGAGCAGTACTTC	CASSPRLSYEQYF	-	TRBV27	-	TRBJ2-7
TGTGCCAGCAGCGTAGAGGTAATGGGTCGGGGATACACTGAAGCTTTCTTT	CASSVEVMGRGYTEAFF	-	TRBV9	-	TRBJ1-1
TGTGCCAGCAGCCCAGAAACAGGGGGAGGACAGCCCCAGCATTTT	CASSPETGGGQPQHF	TRBD1	TRBV7-2	-	TRBJ1-5
TGTGCCAGCAGCTTCCCGGGGGCCGGGGAGCTGTTTTTT	CASSFPGAGELFF	-	TRBV7-9	-	TRBJ2-2
TGCGCCAGCAGCCACGGACAGGGGACGAACACTGAAGCTTTCTTT	CASSHGQGTNTEAFF	TRBD1	TRBV4-3	-	TRBJ1-1